The clone carrying this T cell receptor (beta chain) was seen a few times. Germline V gives CDR1 SGHNT, CDR2 YENEEA. Trimming cost V 1 base and J 3 bases, with 25 bases left between them. The CDR3 sequence is 19 residues long. These data belong to a study of T-cell reconstitution after alpha-beta-depleted transplantation in children. Library preparation (for TCRbeta) was performed with unique molecular identifiers. TCRdb redid the calling of the PCR reads with MiXCR, one entry per CDR3 protein. The table shows some 220,000 distinct CDR3 sequences, with under 9.5% occurring only once. The input for sequencing was PBMCs from the stem cell graft donor, taken from the stem cell graft. The TCR was taken from a human donor who donated a stem cell graft to a child with acute lymphoblastic leukemia. The chain employs TRBV11-3 and TRBJ2-7, with D perhaps being TRBD1 or TRBD2 (5 bases each). In nucleotides, the CDR3 is TGTGCCAGCAGCTTAGTTGTCCGGATGGATCCGGGACGAAACTACGAGCAGTACTTC. Protein sequence: CASSLVVRMDPGRNYEQYF.